One and the same sample provided the 12 T cell receptor beta chains below, sequenced in a study of sequential checkpoint blockade in melanoma. The treatment here: randomized to nivolumab then ipilimumab (arm A) or the reverse (arm B). Profiling relied on immunoSEQ multiplex PCR, and the TCRdb table lists in-frame clones only, not all of them. The sample consists of some 11,000 clones, about 78% of them appearing once. The specimen comprised CD8+ T cells sorted from blood (inferred from file names), sampled from a patient given nivolumab and ipilimumab in sequence. These TCRs come from a human donor with melanoma.

The chain joins TRBV7-9 to TRBJ1-1; 10 bases fit TRBD1. CDR1 is SEHNR, CDR2 FQNEAQ, per germline (reference sequence). The CDR3 runs 14 residues. The J segment lost 4 bases and the V segment lost 7 bases, leaving 6 bases of the junction unmatched. DNA of the CDR3: TGTGCCAGCAACGTTGGACAGGGGGTCACTGAAGCTTTCTTT. Translation gives CASNVGQGVTEAFF.

The chain carries TRBV19 and TRBJ2-1, with 9 bases identical to TRBD2. This CDR3 spans 16 amino acids. The germline V gene has CDR1 LNHDA and CDR2 SQIVND (reference sequence). The junction had 11 bases not matched to a gene; V was cut back by 5 bases and J by 6 bases. This chain's CDR3 is CASSPDSGSKRNEQFF. CDR3 DNA: TGTGCCAGTAGTCCTGATAGCGGGAGTAAGCGCAATGAGCAGTTCTTC.

The V call is TRBV5-4, the J call TRBJ2-5; possibly TRBD1 for D (5 bases). TRBJ2-7 matches the DNA end more closely, so the J call is doubtful. CDR3 length: 14 amino acids. CDR1 is SGHNT and CDR2 is YYREEE in the germline V gene (reference sequence). The CDR3 coding sequence is TGTGCCAGCCAACTCAAGGCAGGGTTATACGAGCAGTACTTC. Protein sequence: CASQLKAGLYEQYF.

The chain combines TRBV5-4 with TRBJ1-1, with D possibly matching TRBD1 (5 bases). The CDR3 is 13 residues long. CDR1 SGHNT and CDR2 YYREEE come from the germline V gene (reference sequence). V was shortened by 2 bases and J by 1 base, with 6 bases between the two germline ends. CDR3 region: CASSLDRNTEAFF. The CDR3 bases are TGTGCCAGCAGCTTAGACAGGAACACTGAAGCTTTCTTT. Complete variable domain (other parts from reference TRBV5-4 and TRBJ1-1): ETGVTQSPTHLIKTRGQQVTLRCSSQSGHNTVSWYQQALGQGPQFIFQYYREEENGRGNFPPRFSGLQFPNYSSELNVNALELDDSALYLCASSLDRNTEAFFGQGTRLTVV.

This chain uses TRBV27 with TRBJ2-1, with 8 bases fitting TRBD2. The J segment lost 9 bases and the V segment lost 2 bases, leaving 6 bases of the junction unmatched. Germline V gives CDR1 MNHEY, CDR2 SMNVEV (reference sequence). This CDR3 region has 14 residues. CDR3 coding DNA: TGTGCCAGCAGTTTACAGCGGGAGCTGGGTGAGCAGTTCTTC. Encoded protein: CASSLQRELGEQFF.

J is TRBJ1-1 and V is TRBV4-1; D remains ambiguous. Germline values: CDR1 MGHRA, CDR2 YSYEKL. V dropped 3 bases and J dropped 3 bases, with 5 bases sitting between them. The CDR3 totals 12 residues. As DNA, the CDR3 is TGCGCCAGCAGCCATGGGCACACTGAAGCTTTCTTT. Translation gives CASSHGHTEAFF.

The chain carries TRBV10-3 and TRBJ1-4; tentative D call: TRBD1 (6 bases). The CDR3 is made up of 13 amino acids. Germline lookup yields CDR1 ENHRY and CDR2 SYGVKD. The germline V and J ends were trimmed by 2 bases and 13 bases, with 14 bases remaining between them. The CDR3 is CAISETGREGLFF. CDR3 DNA sequence: TGTGCCATCAGTGAGACAGGGAGGGAGGGACTGTTTTTT.

This chain links TRBV30 with TRBJ2-7; D is possibly TRBD2 (6 bases). Germline V CDR1 and CDR2: GTSNPN, SVGIG (reference sequence). The CDR3 is made up of 12 amino acids. V was cut by 0 bases and J by 7 bases, with 10 bases left in between. DNA of the CDR3: TGTGCCTGGAGTGTACAAGCGGGTGAGCAGTACTTC. It specifies CAWSVQAGEQYF. Complete variable domain (other parts from reference TRBV30 and TRBJ2-7): SQTIHQWPATLVQPVGSPLSLECTVEGTSNPNLYWYRQAAGRGLQLLFYSVGIGQISSEVPQNLSASRPQDRQFILSSKKLLLSDSGFYLCAWSVQAGEQYFGPGTRLTVT.

This clone was detected only a few times. V usage is TRBV6-1 and J usage is TRBJ2-1; 8 positions match TRBD2. V was pared by 0 bases and J by 4 bases, with 2 bases of the junction left unmatched. Germline V lookup: CDR1 MNHNS, CDR2 SASEGT. The CDR3 is 15 amino acids. Here the CDR3 DNA reads TGTGCCAGCAGTGAAGCACTAGCGGAGTACAATGAGCAGTTCTTC. This gives the protein CASSEALAEYNEQFF.

V and J are TRBV6-1 and TRBJ2-2, with D tentatively TRBD1 (6 bases). V was trimmed by 4 bases and J by 1 base, leaving 10 bases between them. This CDR3 region has 15 residues. Germline V CDR1 and CDR2: MNHNS, SASEGT. The CDR3 region is CASSVVRGNTGELFF. As DNA, the CDR3 is TGTGCCAGCAGTGTGGTCAGGGGGAACACCGGGGAGCTGTTTTTT.

V gene TRBV28 combines with J gene TRBJ2-1, with D perhaps TRBD2 (6 bases). V was shortened by 5 bases and J by 0 bases, with 17 bases between the two germline ends. The CDR3 sequence is 17 residues long. In germline, CDR1 is MDHEN, CDR2 SYDVKM. CDR3 in DNA: TGTGCCAGCAGTCCCTCACTAGCACCGAGCTCCTACAATGAGCAGTTCTTC. Translation: CASSPSLAPSSYNEQFF.

V usage is TRBV9 and J usage is TRBJ2-3, with a weak D call TRBD1 (5 bases). Per the germline V gene, CDR1 is SGDLS and CDR2 is YYNGEE. The CDR3 is 14 residues long. V was clipped by 0 bases and J by 0 bases, with 5 bases between them. CDR3 protein: CASSVEGSTDTQYF. Written as DNA, the CDR3 is TGTGCCAGCAGCGTAGAGGGGAGCACAGATACGCAGTATTTT.